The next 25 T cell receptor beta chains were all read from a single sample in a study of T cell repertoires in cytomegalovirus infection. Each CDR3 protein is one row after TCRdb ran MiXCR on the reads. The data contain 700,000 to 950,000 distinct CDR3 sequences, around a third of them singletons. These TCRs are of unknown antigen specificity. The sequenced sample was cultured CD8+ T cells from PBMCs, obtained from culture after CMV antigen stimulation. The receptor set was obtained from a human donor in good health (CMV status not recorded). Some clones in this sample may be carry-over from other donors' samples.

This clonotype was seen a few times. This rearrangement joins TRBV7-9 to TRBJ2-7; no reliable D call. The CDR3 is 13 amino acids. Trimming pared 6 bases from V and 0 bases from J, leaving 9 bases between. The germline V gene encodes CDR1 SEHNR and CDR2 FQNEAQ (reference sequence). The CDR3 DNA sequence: TGTGCCAGCAGTAAAGGGAACTCCTACGAGCAGTACTTC. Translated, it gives CASSKGNSYEQYF.

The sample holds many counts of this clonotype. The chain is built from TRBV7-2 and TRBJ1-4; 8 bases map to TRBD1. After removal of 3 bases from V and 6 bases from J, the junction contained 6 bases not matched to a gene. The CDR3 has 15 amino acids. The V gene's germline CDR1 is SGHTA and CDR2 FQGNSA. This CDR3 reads CASSFGQGWDEKLFF. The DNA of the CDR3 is TGTGCCAGCAGCTTCGGACAGGGATGGGATGAAAAACTGTTTTTT.

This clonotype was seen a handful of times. CDR3 DNA: TGTGCCAGCAGCTTACCCGAAAGGACTACAGGGGAGACCCAGTACTTC. This sequence encodes CASSLPERTTGETQYF. The V call is TRBV7-6, the J call TRBJ2-5; D is perhaps TRBD1 or TRBD2 (6 bases each). Germline CDR1 SGHVS, CDR2 FNYEAQ. The CDR3 is 16 amino acids. The V end lost 2 bases, the J end lost 5 bases, and 18 bases lay between the germline ends.

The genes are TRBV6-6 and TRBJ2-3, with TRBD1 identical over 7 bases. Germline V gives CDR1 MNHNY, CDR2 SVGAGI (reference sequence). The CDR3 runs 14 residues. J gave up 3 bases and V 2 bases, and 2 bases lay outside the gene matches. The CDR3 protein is CASSYRGLTDTQYF. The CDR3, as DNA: TGTGCCAGCAGTTACAGGGGGCTGACAGATACGCAGTATTTT.

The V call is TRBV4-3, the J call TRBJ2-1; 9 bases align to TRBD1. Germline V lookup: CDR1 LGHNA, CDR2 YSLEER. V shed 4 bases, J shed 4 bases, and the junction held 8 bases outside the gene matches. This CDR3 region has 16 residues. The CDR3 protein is CASSPRPQGAYNEQFF. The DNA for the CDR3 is TGCGCCAGCAGCCCAAGGCCACAGGGGGCTTACAATGAGCAGTTCTTC.

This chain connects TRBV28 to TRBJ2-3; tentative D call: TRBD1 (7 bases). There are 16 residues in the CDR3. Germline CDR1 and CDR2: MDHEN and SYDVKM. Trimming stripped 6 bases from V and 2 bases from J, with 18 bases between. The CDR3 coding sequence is TGTGCCAGCAGACGATCAGGGGGACTTTTCACAGATACGCAGTATTTT. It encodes CASRRSGGLFTDTQYF.

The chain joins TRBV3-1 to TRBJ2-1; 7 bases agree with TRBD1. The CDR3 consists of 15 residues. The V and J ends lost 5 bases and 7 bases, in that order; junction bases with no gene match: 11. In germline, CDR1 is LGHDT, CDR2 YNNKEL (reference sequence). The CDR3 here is CASSSDLGGLNEQFF. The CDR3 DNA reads TGTGCCAGCAGCTCGGACTTAGGGGGCTTGAATGAGCAGTTCTTC.

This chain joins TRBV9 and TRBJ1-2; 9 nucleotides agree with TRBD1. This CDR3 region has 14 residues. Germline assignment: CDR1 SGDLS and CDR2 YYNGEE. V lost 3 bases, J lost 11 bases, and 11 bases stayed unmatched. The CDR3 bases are TGTGCCAGCAGCGCACAGGGGGCGGGACGAGGTTACACCTTC. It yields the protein CASSAQGAGRGYTF.

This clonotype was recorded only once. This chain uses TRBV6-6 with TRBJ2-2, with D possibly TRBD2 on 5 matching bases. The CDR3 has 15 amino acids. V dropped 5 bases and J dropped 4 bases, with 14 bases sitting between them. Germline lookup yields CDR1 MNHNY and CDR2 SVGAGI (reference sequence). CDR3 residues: CASSPFLGSTGELFF. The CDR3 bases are TGTGCCAGCAGTCCCTTTTTGGGGAGCACCGGGGAGCTGTTTTTT.

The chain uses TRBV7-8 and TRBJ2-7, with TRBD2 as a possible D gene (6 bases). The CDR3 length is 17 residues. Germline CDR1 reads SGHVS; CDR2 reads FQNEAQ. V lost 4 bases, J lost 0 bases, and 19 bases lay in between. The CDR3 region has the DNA TGTGCCAGCAGCTCGGGACCGGGAGAACAAAGCTCCTACGAGCAGTACGTC. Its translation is CASSSGPGEQSSYEQYV.

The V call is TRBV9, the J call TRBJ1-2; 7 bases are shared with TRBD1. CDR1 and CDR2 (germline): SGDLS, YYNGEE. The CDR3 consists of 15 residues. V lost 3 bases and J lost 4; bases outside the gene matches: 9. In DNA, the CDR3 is TGTGCCAGCAGCGGCACGACAGGGAGAGGCTATGGCTACACCTTC. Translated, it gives CASSGTTGRGYGYTF.

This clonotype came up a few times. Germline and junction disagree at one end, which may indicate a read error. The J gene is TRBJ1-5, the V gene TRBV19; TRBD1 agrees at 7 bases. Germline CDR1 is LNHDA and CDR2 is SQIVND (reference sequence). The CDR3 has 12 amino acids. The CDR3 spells CGGTDSNQPQHF. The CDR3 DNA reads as TGCGGCGGGACAGATAGCAATCAGCCCCAGCATTTT.

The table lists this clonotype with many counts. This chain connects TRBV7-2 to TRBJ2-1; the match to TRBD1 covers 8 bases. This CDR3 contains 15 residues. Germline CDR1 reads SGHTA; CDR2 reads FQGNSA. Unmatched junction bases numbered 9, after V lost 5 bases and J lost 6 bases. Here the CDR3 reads CASSALTDRGNEQFF. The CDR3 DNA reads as TGTGCCAGCAGCGCCCTAACCGACAGGGGCAATGAGCAGTTCTTC.

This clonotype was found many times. The CDR3 coding sequence is TGTGCCAGCAGTCCTTTTCTCAGGGGCGTAGATACGCAGTATTTT. It encodes CASSPFLRGVDTQYF. This rearrangement joins TRBV12-3 or TRBV12-4 to TRBJ2-3, with D perhaps TRBD1 (6 bases). V was clipped by 5 bases and J by 5 bases, with 17 bases between them. The CDR3 totals 15 residues.

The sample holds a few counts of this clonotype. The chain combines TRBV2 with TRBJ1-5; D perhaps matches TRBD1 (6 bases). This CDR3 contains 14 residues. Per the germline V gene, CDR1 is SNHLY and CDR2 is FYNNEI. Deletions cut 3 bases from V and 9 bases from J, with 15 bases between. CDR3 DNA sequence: TGTGCCAGCAGTGAGGACAGCCTCACGCGGCCCCAGCATTTT. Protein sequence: CASSEDSLTRPQHF.

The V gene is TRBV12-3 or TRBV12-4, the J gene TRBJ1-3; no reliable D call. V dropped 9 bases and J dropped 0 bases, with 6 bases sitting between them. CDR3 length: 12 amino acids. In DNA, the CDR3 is TGTGCCAGGACCATCTCTGGAAACACCATATATTTT. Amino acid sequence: CARTISGNTIYF.

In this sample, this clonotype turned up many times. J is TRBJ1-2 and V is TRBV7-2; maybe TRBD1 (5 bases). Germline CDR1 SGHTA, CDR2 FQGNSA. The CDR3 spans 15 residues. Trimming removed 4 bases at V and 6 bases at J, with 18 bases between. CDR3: CASSSTRKGPDGYTF. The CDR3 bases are TGTGCCAGCAGCTCGACTAGAAAGGGGCCGGATGGCTACACCTTC.

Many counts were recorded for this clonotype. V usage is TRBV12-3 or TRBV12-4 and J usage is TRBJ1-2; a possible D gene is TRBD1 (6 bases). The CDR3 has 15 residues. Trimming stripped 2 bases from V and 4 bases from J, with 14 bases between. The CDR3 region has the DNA TGTGCCAGCAGTTTATCGGGACACCGGGCCTATGGCTACACCTTC. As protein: CASSLSGHRAYGYTF.

The CDR3 loop reads CASSLRAATHQPQHF. The CDR3 DNA reads as TGTGCCAGCAGCTTGCGCGCTGCGACACATCAGCCCCAGCATTTT. The chain combines TRBV7-8 with TRBJ1-5; D gene ambiguous. The V end lost 3 bases, the J end lost 5 bases, and 14 bases lay between the germline ends. The CDR3 is 15 residues long. In germline, CDR1 is SGHVS, CDR2 FQNEAQ.

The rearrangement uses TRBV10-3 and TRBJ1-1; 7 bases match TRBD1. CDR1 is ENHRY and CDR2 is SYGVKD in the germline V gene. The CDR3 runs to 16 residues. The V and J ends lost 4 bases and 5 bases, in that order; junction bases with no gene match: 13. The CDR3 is CAISAMRDRALTEAFF. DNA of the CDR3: TGTGCCATCAGTGCCATGAGAGACAGGGCTTTGACTGAAGCTTTCTTT.

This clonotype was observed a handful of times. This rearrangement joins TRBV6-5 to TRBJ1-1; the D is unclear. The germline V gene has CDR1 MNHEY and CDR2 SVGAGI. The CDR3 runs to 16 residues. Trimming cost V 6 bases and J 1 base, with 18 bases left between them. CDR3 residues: CASSPILEEANTEAFF. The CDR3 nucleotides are TGTGCCAGCAGCCCAATCCTAGAGGAAGCGAACACTGAAGCTTTCTTT.

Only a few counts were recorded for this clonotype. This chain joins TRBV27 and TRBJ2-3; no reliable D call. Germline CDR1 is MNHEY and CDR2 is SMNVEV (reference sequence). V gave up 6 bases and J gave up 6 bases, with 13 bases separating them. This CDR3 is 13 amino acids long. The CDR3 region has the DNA TGTGCCAGCAGGACCGTGGCGAGGGATACGCAGTATTTT. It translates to CASRTVARDTQYF.

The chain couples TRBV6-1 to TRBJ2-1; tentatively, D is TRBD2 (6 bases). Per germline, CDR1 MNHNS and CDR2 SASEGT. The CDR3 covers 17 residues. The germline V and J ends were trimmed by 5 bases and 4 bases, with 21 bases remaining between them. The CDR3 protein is CASSYPTTGTLYNEQFF. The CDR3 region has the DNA TGTGCCAGCAGTTACCCCACCACCGGGACTCTATACAATGAGCAGTTCTTC.

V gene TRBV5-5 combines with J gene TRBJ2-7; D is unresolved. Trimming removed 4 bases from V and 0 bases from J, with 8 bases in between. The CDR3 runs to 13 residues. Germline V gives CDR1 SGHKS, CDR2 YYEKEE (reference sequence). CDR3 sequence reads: CASSESFSYEQYF. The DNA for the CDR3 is TGTGCCAGCAGCGAGAGTTTCTCCTACGAGCAGTACTTC.

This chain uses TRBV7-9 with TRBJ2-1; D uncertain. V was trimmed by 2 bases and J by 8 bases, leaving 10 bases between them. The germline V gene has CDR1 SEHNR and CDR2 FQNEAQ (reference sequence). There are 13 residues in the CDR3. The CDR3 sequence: CASSLSEADEQFF. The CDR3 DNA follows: TGTGCCAGCAGCTTAAGCGAGGCGGATGAGCAGTTCTTC.